Following are 27 T cell receptor beta chains from one sample sequenced in a study of T cells in women clearing cervical HPV infection. TCRdb keeps only in-frame clones here, not all; method: immunoSEQ multiplex PCR. This sample's table has roughly 14,000 clones. Input material: blood buffy coat. All receptors derive from a woman aged 18 to 75 with a cervical HPV16 infection that either progressed to CIN3+ or cleared (not recorded which).

This clone is medium-sized by frequency. The read gets to within 3 residues of the CDR3 end, and the germline J gene fills in the rest. The V and J genes are TRBV29-1 and TRBJ1-5; D is undetermined. Germline V gene sequence: CDR1 SQVTM, CDR2 ANQGSEA. Deletions cut 4 bases from V and 2 bases from J, with 6 bases between. The CDR3 totals 12 residues. The CDR3: CSVVNRNQPQHF. The CDR3 bases that were read are TGCAGCGTTGTCAATCGCAATCAGCCC.

Points on this clone: Read sequence stops 3 residues before the CDR3 end, and the germline J gene provides the missing end. V and J are TRBV18 and TRBJ2-7; weak D call: TRBD2 (7 bases). Per germline, CDR1 KGHSH and CDR2 LQKENI. The CDR3 covers 15 residues. With 5 bases removed from V and 1 base from J, the gap between germline ends came to 15 bases. This CDR3 is CASSNEGGASYEQYF. Partial CDR3 DNA: TGTGCCAGCTCAAATGAGGGGGGGGCTTCCTACGAG.

With respect to this clone: The CDR3 extends 3 residues past the end of the read, so its final part is completed from the germline J gene. The chain employs TRBV20-1 and TRBJ2-2; 7 bases map to TRBD1. The J segment lost 3 bases and the V segment lost 2 bases, leaving 3 bases of the junction unmatched. The CDR3 consists of 14 residues. CDR1 DFQATT and CDR2 SNEGSKA come from the germline V gene (reference sequence). CDR3 residues: CSARPTGYTGELFF. CDR3 DNA, as far as it was read: TGCAGTGCTAGACCGACAGGGTACACCGGGGAG.

Details on this clone: The CDR3 goes on 3 residues after the read ends, and that part is filled in from the germline J gene. This chain joins TRBV18 and TRBJ2-1; 9 bases fit TRBD2. Trimming removed 0 bases from V and 0 bases from J; junction bases left unmatched: 9. The V gene's germline CDR1 is KGHSH and CDR2 LQKENI. The CDR3 consists of 19 residues. CDR3 amino acids: CASSPPFVSGGDSYNEQFF. CDR3 DNA (partial): TGTGCCAGCTCACCACCGTTCGTTAGCGGGGGCGACTCCTACAATGAG.

Concerning this clone: The observed sequence ends 3 residues before the CDR3 terminus, with the missing tail filled in from the germline J gene. The genes are TRBV20-1 and TRBJ2-7; D may be TRBD1 (5 bases). The CDR3 length is 12 residues. The germline V and J ends were trimmed by 6 bases and 1 base, with 10 bases remaining between them. The germline V gene has CDR1 DFQATT and CDR2 SNEGSKA (reference sequence). The CDR3 is CSAPTESYEQYF. Incomplete CDR3 DNA: TGCAGTGCCCCGACAGAGTCCTACGAG.

Note on this clone: Sequencing ends 3 residues short of the CDR3 end; the germline J gene provides the rest. V usage is TRBV7-3 and J usage is TRBJ2-3; TRBD1 matches at 10 bases. Germline V gene data show CDR1 as SGHTA and CDR2 as FQGTGA. V lost 4 bases, J lost 8 bases, and 3 bases stayed unmatched. The CDR3 loop spans 13 amino acids. CDR3 amino acids: CASSSGQGVTQYF. Partial CDR3 DNA: TGTGCCAGCAGCTCAGGACAGGGGGTTACG.

Remarks on this clone: The CDR3 end is not reached by the read, which stops 3 residues before it; the germline J gene fills it in. The V gene is TRBV19, the J gene TRBJ1-2; TRBD1 matches 9 bases. This CDR3 has 14 residues. V trimming: 5 bases; J trimming: 4 bases; junction bases outside the gene matches: 5. Germline-derived CDR1 and CDR2 are LNHDA and SQIVND (reference sequence). CDR3 bases read: TGTGCCAGTAGTGTCACAGGGGGCCCCTATGGC. Its translation: CASSVTGGPYG. The whole CDR3 protein reads CASSVTGGPYGYTF.

A remark on this clone: Read sequence stops 3 residues before the CDR3 end, and the germline J gene provides the missing end. The chain employs TRBV7-2 and TRBJ2-3; TRBD2 aligns across 8 bases. The CDR3 spans 15 residues. CDR1 is SGHTA and CDR2 is FQGNSA in the germline V gene. Here the CDR3 reads CASRRPGTSGETQYF. The sequenced CDR3 bases are TGTGCCAGCAGAAGACCCGGGACTAGTGGGGAGACG.

Regarding this clone: The CDR3 end is not reached by the read, which stops 3 residues before it; the germline J gene fills it in. This chain joins TRBV2 and TRBJ1-4; 8 bases match TRBD1. CDR3 length equals 14 residues. CDR1 and CDR2 (germline): SNHLY, FYNNEI. Unmatched junction bases numbered 4, after V lost 5 bases and J lost 5 bases. The CDR3: CASSLDRGNEKLFF. The CDR3 DNA, read in part, is TGTGCCAGCAGTCTCGACAGGGGAAATGAAAAA.

Worth noting for this clone: Sequencing ends 3 residues short of the CDR3 end; the germline J gene provides the rest. This chain uses TRBV30 with TRBJ2-6; TRBD1 agrees at 7 bases. The V segment lost 7 bases and the J segment 2 bases; nucleotides outside the gene matches: 5. Per germline, CDR1 GTSNPN and CDR2 SVGIG (reference sequence). CDR3 length equals 14 residues. CDR3 protein: CAFSTGAGANVLTF. The sequenced CDR3 bases are TGTGCCTTCTCAACAGGGGCTGGGGCCAACGTC.

Note on this clone: The read falls 3 residues short of the CDR3 end, and the missing part is taken from the germline J gene. V is TRBV18 and J is TRBJ2-5; D is unclear. The germline V gene encodes CDR1 KGHSH and CDR2 LQKENI. The CDR3 extends over 13 amino acids. V lost 4 bases and J lost 2, with 8 bases in between. The part of the CDR3 DNA that was read is TGTGCCAGCTCACGGAGCGAACAAGAGACC. Protein sequence: CASSRSEQET. The CDR3 reads in full as CASSRSEQETQYF.

Note on this clone: The read falls 3 residues short of the CDR3 end, and the missing part is taken from the germline J gene. The chain has TRBV2 and TRBJ1-2, with TRBD1 identical over 8 bases. The CDR3 is 12 residues long. CDR1 is SNHLY and CDR2 is FYNNEI in the germline V gene. V gave up 8 bases and J gave up 6 bases; unmatched junction bases: 5. Incomplete CDR3 DNA: TGTGCCAGCCGACAGACAGGGGATGGC. Protein product: CASRQTGDG. The full CDR3 sequence reads CASRQTGDGYTF.

Details on this clone: The CDR3 is cut off 3 residues early in the read; its end comes from the germline J gene. The chain couples TRBV7-6 to TRBJ1-1, with no clear D. This CDR3 has 13 amino acids. The germline V and J ends were trimmed by 5 bases and 0 bases, with 7 bases remaining between them. Germline V gene sequence: CDR1 SGHVS, CDR2 FNYEAQ. CDR3 DNA, as far as it was read: TGTGCCAGCAGCACGGGGATGAACACTGAA. Protein sequence: CASSTGMNTE. The entire CDR3 sequence reads CASSTGMNTEAFF.

On this clone itself: The observed sequence ends 3 residues before the CDR3 terminus, with the missing tail filled in from the germline J gene. The chain employs TRBV30 and TRBJ1-1; the match to TRBD1 covers 7 bases. This CDR3 is built from 14 residues. The germline V gene encodes CDR1 GTSNPN and CDR2 SVGIG (reference sequence). J lost 3 bases, V lost 5 bases, and 9 bases had no gene match. The part of the CDR3 DNA that was read is TGTGCCTGGGCCCTCGGGACAGTTGACACTGAA. Amino acids: CAWALGTVDTE. The CDR3 in its entirety is CAWALGTVDTEAFF.

This clone is deemed medium-sized by its frequency. The read falls 3 residues short of the CDR3 end, and the missing part is taken from the germline J gene. The V gene is TRBV19, the J gene TRBJ2-3; possible D gene TRBD2, 5 bases. The CDR3 is 14 residues long. Germline assignment: CDR1 LNHDA and CDR2 SQIVND (reference sequence). The CDR3: CASSPGEPQETQYF. The covered CDR3 bases are TGTGCCAGTAGTCCCGGGGAACCCCAAGAGACG.

As to this clone: With the read ending 3 residues before the CDR3 end, the germline J gene is used to fill in that end. This rearrangement joins TRBV2 to TRBJ2-7; 12 bases align to TRBD2. The CDR3 runs to 13 residues. The germline V gene encodes CDR1 SNHLY and CDR2 FYNNEI. The junction had 1 base not matched to a gene; V was cut back by 6 bases and J by 4 bases. CDR3 protein: CASRTSGGYEQYF. The DNA read from the CDR3 is TGTGCCAGCAGGACTAGCGGGGGATACGAG.

A note on this clone: The sequenced fragment ends 3 residues before the CDR3 boundary, so the rest is inferred from the germline J gene. The gene calls are TRBV2 and TRBJ2-3; TRBD1 might be the D (5 bases). Germline-derived CDR1 and CDR2 are SNHLY and FYNNEI. The CDR3 is 13 residues long. Partial CDR3 DNA: TGTGCCAGCAGTGGCAGGGCGAATCAGCCG. Translated: CASSGRANQP. In full, the CDR3 is CASSGRANQPQYF.

With regard to this clone: The read ends 3 residues shy of where the CDR3 ends; the end is completed using the germline J gene. V usage is TRBV20-1 and J usage is TRBJ2-5; D is possibly TRBD2 (7 bases). The CDR3 consists of 15 residues. Germline V gene lookup returns CDR1 DFQATT and CDR2 SNEGSKA (reference sequence). CDR3 bases read: TGCAGTGCTAGAGATGCGGGGGCCTCCACAGATACC. Its translation is CSARDAGASTDT. The whole CDR3 sequence reads CSARDAGASTDTQYF.

Regarding this clone: Read data end 3 residues before the CDR3 end; the end is taken from the germline J gene. The rearrangement uses TRBV10-2 and TRBJ1-2; TRBD1 is a possible D gene (5 bases). This CDR3 comprises 13 residues. Germline V gives CDR1 WSHSY, CDR2 SAAADI. V dropped 8 bases and J dropped 6 bases, with 16 bases sitting between them. CDR3 in amino acids: CASGGGRLDGYTF. CDR3 DNA, as far as it was read: TGCGCCAGCGGCGGGGGACGGCTGGATGGC.

About this clone itself: The read ends 3 residues shy of where the CDR3 ends; the end is completed using the germline J gene. The V gene is TRBV6-2 or TRBV6-3, the J gene TRBJ2-3; weak D call: TRBD2 (5 bases). This CDR3 is built from 15 residues. In germline, CDR1 is MNHEY, CDR2 SVGEGT. The sequenced CDR3 bases are TGTGCCAGCAGTCCCCAGAGCGGCCGGGGAGAGACG. The encoded protein is CASSPQSGRGET. The full-length CDR3 reads as CASSPQSGRGETQYF.

CDR3: CASSKGQFYGYTF. The CDR3 bases that were read are TGTGCCAGCAGCAAGGGACAGTTCTATGGC. The chain recombines TRBV2 with TRBJ1-2, with 7 positions matching TRBD1. The read falls 3 residues short of the CDR3 end, and the missing part is taken from the germline J gene. With V trimmed by 6 bases and J by 4 bases, 5 bases remained unmatched. CDR1 is SNHLY and CDR2 is FYNNEI in the germline V gene. The CDR3 is 13 amino acids.

In regard to this clone: The read terminates 3 residues before the CDR3 end, so the remaining end is supplied by the germline J gene. The chain recombines TRBV6-1 with TRBJ1-4; D is perhaps TRBD1 (5 bases). The ends were cut back, 2 bases at V and 7 bases at J, with 23 bases in the middle. The CDR3 runs to 18 residues. Germline CDR1 reads MNHNS; CDR2 reads SASEGT. Partial CDR3 DNA: TGTGCCAGCAGTGAATACGGGGGGGGAGGGCCCCCTCCTGAAAAA. It translates to CASSEYGGGGPPPEK. In full, the CDR3 reads CASSEYGGGGPPPEKLFF.

A note on this clone: The read ends 3 residues before the CDR3 terminus; that terminus is restored from the germline J gene. J is TRBJ2-3 and V is TRBV29-1; 7 nucleotides line up with TRBD1. There are 14 residues in the CDR3. The germline V gene has CDR1 SQVTM and CDR2 ANQGSEA. The CDR3 spells CSVTDRALGETQYF. The covered CDR3 bases are TGCAGCGTCACAGACAGGGCGTTAGGAGAGACG.

As to this clone: The read comes to an end 3 residues before the CDR3 does, leaving the germline J gene to fill in the end. V usage is TRBV7-6 and J usage is TRBJ2-5; 8 bases are shared with TRBD2. Trimming took 5 bases from V and 2 from J; bases not matched to a gene: 10. CDR1 SGHVS and CDR2 FNYEAQ come from the germline V gene. The CDR3 runs to 16 residues. The sequenced part of the CDR3 DNA is TGTGCCAGCAGCAGCGGGAGCGGGGGATCACAAGAGACC. This encodes CASSSGSGGSQET. The full-length CDR3 reads as CASSSGSGGSQETQYF.

For this clone: The read halts 3 residues ahead of the CDR3 end, with the missing end drawn from the germline J gene. The chain uses TRBV7-2 and TRBJ2-1; 13 bases line up with TRBD2. Trimming cost V 7 bases and J 7 bases; bases outside gene matches: 4. CDR1 SGHTA and CDR2 FQGNSA come from the germline V gene. This CDR3 has 14 residues. The CDR3 bases that were read are TGTGCCAGCATACTAGCGGGGGGGCTAAATGAG. The encoded protein is CASILAGGLNE. The entire CDR3 protein reads CASILAGGLNEQFF.

As concerns this clone: The read ends 3 residues shy of where the CDR3 ends; the end is completed using the germline J gene. The chain has TRBV28 and TRBJ2-7; D may be TRBD2 (5 bases). This CDR3 has 14 amino acids. From germline, CDR1 is MDHEN and CDR2 SYDVKM. With 8 bases removed from V and 2 bases from J, the gap between germline ends came to 16 bases. This chain's CDR3 is CASSLQRQAYEQYF. The sequenced part of the CDR3 DNA is TGTGCCAGCTCACTCCAGCGGCAAGCCTACGAG. Filled out from reference TRBV28 and TRBJ2-7, the complete variable domain reads DVKVTQSSRYLVKRTGEKVFLECVQDMDHENMFWYRQDPGLGLRLIYFSYDVKMKEKGDIPEGYSVSREKKERFSLILESASTNQTSMYLCASSLQRQAYEQYFGPGTRLTVT.

Turning to this clone: The sequenced fragment ends 3 residues before the CDR3 boundary, so the rest is inferred from the germline J gene. The gene calls are TRBV2 and TRBJ1-2; D is ambiguous. Germline V gives CDR1 SNHLY, CDR2 FYNNEI. This CDR3 region has 15 residues. With 7 bases removed from V and 3 bases from J, the gap between germline ends came to 18 bases. The CDR3 here is CASTYLEDGYYGYTF. Partial CDR3 DNA: TGTGCCAGCACCTACCTAGAAGACGGCTACTATGGC.